Below, 30 T cell receptor beta chains from the same sample are listed, as sequenced in a study of blood T cell repertoires in COVID-19 (TCRdb year 2020). The method behind the library was the immunoSEQ multiplex PCR assay. The table comes from immuneACCESS by way of TCRdb, which keeps in-frame sequences with V and J called. Part of the clones is missing from these tables; in studies checked, under half for an unresolved V gene and the rest for unknown reasons. The sample table lists about 300,000 clones, approximately 90% of them with a count of one. The ten biggest clones cover roughly 6.1% of the sample. Sequences were obtained from peripheral blood. The receptors shown here come from a woman aged 50 to 60 with COVID-19, enrolled during active disease.

The chain is built from TRBV18 and TRBJ2-6, with TRBD1 matching 8 bases. This CDR3 spans 19 amino acids. Germline loops: CDR1 KGHSH, CDR2 LQKENI. J gave up 0 bases and V 6 bases, and 13 bases lay outside the gene matches. The CDR3 spells CASSLTPPGGLSGANVLTF. The CDR3, as DNA: TGTGCCAGCTCCCTTACACCCCCAGGGGGCCTCTCTGGGGCCAACGTCCTGACTTTC.

This clone was counted between two and nine times. V gene TRBV3-1 (or the pseudogene TRBV3-2) combines with J gene TRBJ1-2; D is uncertain. CDR3 size: 12 residues. The V gene lost 4 bases and the J gene lost 6 bases, with 9 bases spanning the gap. From germline, CDR1 is LGHDT and CDR2 YNNKEL (reference sequence). The CDR3: CASSRDTDGYTF. In DNA, the CDR3 is TGTGCCAGCAGCCGAGACACTGATGGCTACACCTTC.

The chain carries TRBV2 and TRBJ2-1; possible D gene TRBD1, 5 bases. Germline V CDR1 and CDR2: SNHLY, FYNNEI. V lost 2 bases, J lost 5 bases, and 10 bases lay in between. The CDR3 runs 14 residues. The DNA of the CDR3 is TGTGCCAGCAGTGAATATAGGGGTAACAATGAGCAGTTCTTC. It translates to CASSEYRGNNEQFF. The variable domain in full, with the rest retrieved from reference TRBV2 and TRBJ2-1, is EPEVTQTPSHQVTQMGQEVILRCVPISNHLYFYWYRQILGQKVEFLVSFYNNEISEKSEIFDDQFSVERPDGSNFTLKIRSTKLEDSAMYFCASSEYRGNNEQFFGPGTRLTVL.

The chain uses TRBV11-3 and TRBJ2-3; TRBD2 matches at 8 bases. J gave up 3 bases and V 4 bases, and 12 bases lay outside the gene matches. CDR3 length: 17 amino acids. Germline V gene lookup returns CDR1 SGHNT and CDR2 YENEEA. CDR3 protein: CASSYGGSGIGTDTQYF. The CDR3 DNA reads as TGTGCCAGCAGCTACGGGGGTAGCGGGATTGGGACAGATACGCAGTATTTT. The full variable domain, rest sourced from reference TRBV11-3 and TRBJ2-3, is EAGVVQSPRYKIIEKKQPVAFWCNPISGHNTLYWYLQNLGQGPELLIRYENEEAVDDSQLPKDRFSAERLKGVDSTLKIQPAELGDSAVYLCASSYGGSGIGTDTQYFGPGTRLTVL.

This chain connects TRBV6-5 to TRBJ1-2; 12 bases line up with TRBD1. V lost 6 bases and J lost 7; bases outside the gene matches: 6. The CDR3 sequence is 14 residues long. Germline-derived CDR1 and CDR2 are MNHEY and SVGAGI. The CDR3 DNA reads as TGTGCCAGCAGGGGGGGACAGGGGGCGATTGGCTACACCTTC. Translated, it gives CASRGGQGAIGYTF.

The genes are TRBV6-2 or TRBV6-3 and TRBJ2-1; 9 bases match TRBD2. Germline CDR1 MNHEY, CDR2 SVGEGT. This CDR3 has 15 amino acids. The V segment lost 5 bases and the J segment 7 bases; nucleotides outside the gene matches: 9. Here the CDR3 reads CASSMLAGVVNEQFF. The CDR3 DNA reads TGTGCCAGCAGTATGTTAGCGGGAGTTGTGAATGAGCAGTTCTTC.

The V and J genes are TRBV30 and TRBJ1-6; a weak D match, TRBD1 (5 bases). CDR1 is GTSNPN and CDR2 is SVGIG in the germline V gene (reference sequence). The CDR3 is 13 amino acids. Trimming cost V 4 bases and J 8 bases, with 12 bases left between them. CDR3 DNA: TGTGCCTGGAATGCAGGGTTGGATTCACCCCTCCACTTT. Its translation is CAWNAGLDSPLHF.

The genes are TRBV5-5 and TRBJ2-2, with D perhaps TRBD1 (6 bases). V was cut by 1 base and J by 3 bases, with 10 bases left in between. Looked up from germline, CDR1 is SGHKS and CDR2 is YYEKEE (reference sequence). The CDR3 length is 15 residues. The CDR3 region has the DNA TGTGCCAGCAGCTTGTGGACAGTAGACACCGGGGAGCTGTTTTTT. As protein: CASSLWTVDTGELFF.

This chain links TRBV9 with TRBJ2-5, with a tentative D call TRBD1 (6 bases). The V end was cut by 4 bases, the J end by 3 bases, with 16 bases between. The germline gives CDR1 SGDLS, CDR2 YYNGEE. The CDR3 length is 15 residues. The CDR3 coding sequence is TGTGCCAGCAGCTTCCCCTCGGACAGAAAAGAGACCCAGTACTTC. It is translated as CASSFPSDRKETQYF.

The gene calls are TRBV9 and TRBJ2-1; D unclear. The V gene's germline CDR1 is SGDLS and CDR2 YYNGEE. The CDR3 runs to 17 residues. Trimming shortened V by 4 bases and J by 0 bases, and 17 bases separated the two germline ends. The CDR3 is CASSPTYSVASYNEQFF. In DNA, the CDR3 is TGTGCCAGCAGCCCTACTTATTCCGTCGCCTCCTACAATGAGCAGTTCTTC.

The J gene is TRBJ2-7, the V gene TRBV4-3; a possible D gene is TRBD1 (6 bases). The V end was cut by 0 bases, the J end by 0 bases, with 12 bases between. The CDR3 consists of 16 residues. The germline gives CDR1 LGHNA, CDR2 YSLEER. Written as DNA, the CDR3 is TGCGCCAGCAGCCAAGATTTGGGGGCCTCCTCCTACGAGCAGTACTTC. As protein: CASSQDLGASSYEQYF.

CDR3 residues: CASSFSGRARETQYF. CDR3 nucleotides: TGTGCCAGCAGCTTTAGCGGGAGGGCCCGGGAGACCCAGTACTTC. V and J are TRBV7-3 and TRBJ2-5; 11 bases are shared with TRBD2. The CDR3 is 15 amino acids. V trimming: 3 bases; J trimming: 5 bases; junction bases outside the gene matches: 5. CDR1 and CDR2 (germline): SGHTA, FQGTGA.

As DNA, the CDR3 is TGTGCTAGTGGCTACCGGACTAGCGGGGGGGGAGATACGCAGTATTTT. It yields the protein CASGYRTSGGGDTQYF. This sequence joins TRBV12-5 and TRBJ2-3; 15 nucleotides align to TRBD2. J was trimmed by 5 bases and V by 6 bases; bases with no gene match: 6. The germline V gene has CDR1 LGHNT and CDR2 FRNRAP. The CDR3 is made up of 16 amino acids.

About this clone: Since a far larger clone is one base different, this is likely a read error. The chain links TRBV14 to TRBJ2-7, with D unresolved. V lost 5 bases and J lost 3, with 5 bases in between. The CDR3 is 11 amino acids. CDR1 and CDR2 (germline): SGHDN, FVKESK. CDR3 residues: CASSVLYEQYF. Written as DNA, the CDR3 is TGTGCCAGCAGCGTACTCTACGAGCAGTACTTC.

The CDR3 DNA sequence: TGCGCCAGCAGTGATATCGGGACAGGGGCTCGCGAGCAGTACTTC. Translating it yields CASSDIGTGAREQYF. This chain links TRBV10-2 with TRBJ2-7; TRBD1 matches at 10 bases. Per germline, CDR1 WSHSY and CDR2 SAAADI. Germline trimming cut 3 bases from V and 6 bases from J; bases unmatched to any gene: 8. This CDR3 spans 15 amino acids.

This rearrangement joins TRBV18 to TRBJ1-1, with no clear D. Looked up from germline, CDR1 is KGHSH and CDR2 is LQKENI. Trimming cost V 3 bases and J 0 bases, with 14 bases left between them. CDR3 length: 16 amino acids. CDR3 sequence: CASSPEGSPMNTEAFF. The CDR3 DNA reads as TGTGCCAGCTCACCGGAGGGCAGCCCCATGAACACTGAAGCTTTCTTT.

The genes are TRBV29-1 and TRBJ2-7; TRBD2 agrees at 9 bases. Germline trimming cut 6 bases from V and 5 bases from J; bases unmatched to any gene: 8. The V gene's germline CDR1 is SQVTM and CDR2 ANQGSEA. This CDR3 contains 13 residues. CDR3 bases: TGCAGCGTCCCCCTAGCGGGACACGACGAGCAGTACTTC. It is translated as CSVPLAGHDEQYF.

The J gene is TRBJ1-2, the V gene TRBV6-5, with D unresolved. Trimming cost V 6 bases and J 3 bases, with 8 bases left between them. CDR1 and CDR2 (germline): MNHEY, SVGAGI. The CDR3 extends over 12 amino acids. The CDR3 reads CASRPTHYGYTF. DNA of the CDR3: TGTGCCAGCAGACCCACACACTATGGCTACACCTTC.

The chain joins TRBV3-1 (or the pseudogene TRBV3-2) to TRBJ2-7, with 7 positions matching TRBD1. Germline CDR1 reads LGHDT; CDR2 reads YNNKEL (reference sequence). This CDR3 is built from 14 residues. V trimming: 5 bases; J trimming: 9 bases; junction bases outside the gene matches: 13. The CDR3 protein is CASSYRDSATVQYF. In nucleotides, the CDR3 is TGTGCCAGCAGCTACCGGGACAGCGCTACGGTGCAGTACTTC.

The genes are TRBV7-3 and TRBJ2-5; TRBD1 is a possible D gene (6 bases). The CDR3 contains 13 residues. V was clipped by 2 bases and J by 5 bases, with 9 bases between them. Germline V gene sequence: CDR1 SGHTA, CDR2 FQGTGA. This chain's CDR3 is CASSLERGETQYF. CDR3 in DNA: TGTGCCAGCAGCTTAGAGAGGGGGGAGACCCAGTACTTC.

The DNA for the CDR3 is TGCGCCAGCAGCCGAGTAGCGGGGGGTCAAGAGACCCAGTACTTC. Protein product: CASSRVAGGQETQYF. The V gene is TRBV4-3, the J gene TRBJ2-5, with 10 bases aligning to TRBD2. The CDR3 contains 15 residues. J lost 2 bases, V lost 4 bases, and 4 bases had no gene match. CDR1 is LGHNA and CDR2 is YSLEER in the germline V gene.

This clone was seen a single time. V gene TRBV7-9 combines with J gene TRBJ1-4; D gene ambiguous. The CDR3 loop spans 14 amino acids. CDR1 and CDR2 (germline): SEHNR, FQNEAQ (reference sequence). Trimming pared 5 bases from V and 2 bases from J, leaving 9 bases between. CDR3 in amino acids: CASSVRKTNEKLFF. The CDR3 DNA reads as TGTGCCAGCAGCGTCAGGAAGACTAATGAAAAACTGTTTTTT.

This sequence joins TRBV2 and TRBJ2-2; D gene unclear. Germline lookup yields CDR1 SNHLY and CDR2 FYNNEI. Trimming took 3 bases from V and 1 from J, leaving 6 bases between them. The CDR3 loop spans 14 amino acids. The CDR3 loop reads CASSESRNTGELFF. The CDR3 DNA sequence: TGTGCCAGCAGTGAGTCCAGGAACACCGGGGAGCTGTTTTTT. Full variable domain (missing parts from reference TRBV2 and TRBJ2-2): EPEVTQTPSHQVTQMGQEVILRCVPISNHLYFYWYRQILGQKVEFLVSFYNNEISEKSEIFDDQFSVERPDGSNFTLKIRSTKLEDSAMYFCASSESRNTGELFFGEGSRLTVL.

For this clone: This specimen includes other DNA sequences encoding the same CDR3. V usage is TRBV6-5 and J usage is TRBJ1-2; tentative D call: TRBD1 (5 bases). The CDR3 is made up of 14 amino acids. In germline, CDR1 is MNHEY, CDR2 SVGAGI. V dropped 2 bases and J dropped 3 bases, with 10 bases sitting between them. DNA of the CDR3: TGTGCCAGCAGTTACGGGGGGGTCGACTATGGCTACACCTTC. Translating it yields CASSYGGVDYGYTF.

As for this clone: Other DNA sequences within the sample encode an identical CDR3. The chain couples TRBV5-1 to TRBJ2-5, with TRBD1 identical over 10 bases. Unmatched junction bases numbered 5, after V lost 5 bases and J lost 4 bases. The germline V gene encodes CDR1 SGHRS and CDR2 YFSETQ. The CDR3 is 14 residues long. CDR3 in DNA: TGCGCCAGCAGTTCGGGACAGGGGAGAGAGACCCAGTACTTC. Amino acid sequence: CASSSGQGRETQYF.

This sequence joins TRBV2 and TRBJ1-5, with D unresolved. CDR3 size: 18 residues. Per the germline V gene, CDR1 is SNHLY and CDR2 is FYNNEI. The V and J ends lost 4 bases and 1 base respectively, with 20 bases between them. The CDR3 region has the DNA TGTGCCAGCAGTGGCCCCGTTGGAAGACGGGTAAGCAATCAGCCCCAGCATTTT. Residues: CASSGPVGRRVSNQPQHF.

V and J are TRBV7-9 and TRBJ2-1; 7 nucleotides agree with TRBD2. Germline lookup yields CDR1 SEHNR and CDR2 FQNEAQ (reference sequence). The CDR3 contains 16 residues. With 5 bases clipped from V and 6 bases from J, the junction kept 13 bases outside the gene matches. The CDR3 DNA follows: TGTGCCAGCAGCCCTCCAGCGGGGAGGGGAATCAATGAGCAGTTCTTC. Amino acids: CASSPPAGRGINEQFF.

This clone was seen once. The rearrangement uses TRBV14 and TRBJ2-7, with 7 nucleotides matching TRBD1. CDR3 size: 16 residues. The junction had 9 bases not matched to a gene; V was cut back by 4 bases and J by 0 bases. The germline gives CDR1 SGHDN, CDR2 FVKESK. CDR3 sequence reads: CASSLLGWTGSYEQYF. As DNA, the CDR3 is TGTGCCAGCAGCCTATTGGGCTGGACAGGCTCCTACGAGCAGTACTTC.

The V gene is TRBV6-5, the J gene TRBJ2-5, with D possibly matching TRBD2 (5 bases). Germline V gives CDR1 MNHEY, CDR2 SVGAGI. Trimming stripped 2 bases from V and 1 base from J, with 11 bases between. This CDR3 is 15 amino acids long. The CDR3 loop is CASSYGRRTQETQYF. The CDR3 DNA reads as TGTGCCAGCAGTTACGGAAGGAGGACCCAAGAGACCCAGTACTTC.

The chain carries TRBV10-3 and TRBJ2-5; the match to TRBD2 covers 7 bases. Losses at the gene ends were 6 bases for V and 3 bases for J; bases not matched to a gene: 7. This CDR3 region has 14 residues. Germline values: CDR1 ENHRY, CDR2 SYGVKD. This CDR3 reads CAISEELAEETQYF. CDR3 DNA sequence: TGTGCCATCAGCGAGGAGCTAGCGGAAGAGACCCAGTACTTC.